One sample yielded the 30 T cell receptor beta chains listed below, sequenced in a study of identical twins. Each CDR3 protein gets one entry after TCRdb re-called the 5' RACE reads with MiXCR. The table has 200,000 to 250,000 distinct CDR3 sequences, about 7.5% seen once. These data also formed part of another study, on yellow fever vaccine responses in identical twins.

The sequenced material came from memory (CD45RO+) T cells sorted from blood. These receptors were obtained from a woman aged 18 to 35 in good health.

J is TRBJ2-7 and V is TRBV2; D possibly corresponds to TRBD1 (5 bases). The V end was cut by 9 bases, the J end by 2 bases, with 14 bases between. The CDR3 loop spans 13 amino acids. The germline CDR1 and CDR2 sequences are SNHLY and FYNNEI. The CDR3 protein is CASKGALTYEQYF. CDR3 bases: TGTGCCAGTAAAGGGGCGTTAACCTACGAGCAGTACTTC.

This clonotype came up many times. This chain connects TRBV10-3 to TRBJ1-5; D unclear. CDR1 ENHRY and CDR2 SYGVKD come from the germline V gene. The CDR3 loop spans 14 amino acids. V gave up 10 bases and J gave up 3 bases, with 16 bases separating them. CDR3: CATAFGGNNQPQHF. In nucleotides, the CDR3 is TGTGCCACTGCTTTCGGAGGGAACAATCAGCCCCAGCATTTT.

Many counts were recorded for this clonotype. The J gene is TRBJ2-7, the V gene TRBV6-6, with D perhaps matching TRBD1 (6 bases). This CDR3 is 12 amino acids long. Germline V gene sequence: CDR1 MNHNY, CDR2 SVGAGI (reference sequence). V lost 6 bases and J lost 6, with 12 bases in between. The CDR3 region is CASRDQGGEQYF. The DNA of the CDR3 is TGTGCCAGCAGGGACCAAGGGGGCGAGCAGTACTTC.

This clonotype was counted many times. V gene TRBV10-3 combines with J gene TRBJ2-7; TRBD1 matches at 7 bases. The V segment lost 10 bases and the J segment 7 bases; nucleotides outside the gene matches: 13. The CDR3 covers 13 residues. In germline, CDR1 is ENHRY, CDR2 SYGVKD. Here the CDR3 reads CATTPDRAREQYF. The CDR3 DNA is TGTGCCACCACCCCCGACAGGGCTAGGGAGCAGTACTTC.

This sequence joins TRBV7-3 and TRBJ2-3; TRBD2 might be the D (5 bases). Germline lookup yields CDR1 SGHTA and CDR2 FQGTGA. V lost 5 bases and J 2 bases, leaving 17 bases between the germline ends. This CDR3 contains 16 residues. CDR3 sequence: CASSRGDGVHTDTQYF. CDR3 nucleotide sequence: TGTGCCAGCAGCCGCGGAGACGGGGTCCACACAGATACGCAGTATTTT.

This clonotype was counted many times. The CDR3 sequence: CASSSGTGARLAKNIQYF. The CDR3 coding sequence is TGTGCCAGCAGTTCCGGGACAGGGGCTCGACTAGCCAAAAACATTCAGTACTTC. This chain joins TRBV6-5 and TRBJ2-4, with 10 bases identical to TRBD1. Germline V CDR1 and CDR2: MNHEY, SVGAGI. The length of the CDR3 is 18 residues. Unmatched junction bases numbered 9, after V lost 4 bases and J lost 0 bases.

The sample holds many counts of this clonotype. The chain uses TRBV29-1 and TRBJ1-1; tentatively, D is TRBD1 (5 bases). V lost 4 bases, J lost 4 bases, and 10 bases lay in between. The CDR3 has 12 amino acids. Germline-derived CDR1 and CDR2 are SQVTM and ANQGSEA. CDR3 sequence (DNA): TGCAGCGTTGCCCGGGGGAGCACTGAAGCTTTCTTT. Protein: CSVARGSTEAFF.

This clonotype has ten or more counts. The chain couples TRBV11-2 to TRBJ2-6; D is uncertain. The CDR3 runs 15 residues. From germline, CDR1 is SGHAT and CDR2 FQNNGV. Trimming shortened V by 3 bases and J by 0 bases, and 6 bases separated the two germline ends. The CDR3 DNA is TGTGCCAGCAGCTTCCTAGTCTCTGGGGCCAACGTCCTGACTTTC. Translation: CASSFLVSGANVLTF.

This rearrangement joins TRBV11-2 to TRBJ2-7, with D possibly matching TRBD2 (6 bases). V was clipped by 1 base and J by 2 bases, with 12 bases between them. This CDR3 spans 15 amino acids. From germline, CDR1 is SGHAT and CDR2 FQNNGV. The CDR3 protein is CASSLAAASAYEQYF. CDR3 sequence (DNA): TGTGCCAGCAGCTTAGCCGCGGCTAGCGCCTACGAGCAGTACTTC.

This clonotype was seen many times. The CDR3 spells CASSQETSGEQYF. The CDR3, as DNA: TGTGCCAGCAGCCAAGAAACGAGCGGCGAGCAGTACTTC. The V and J genes are TRBV4-2 and TRBJ2-7; tentatively, D is TRBD2 (5 bases). Germline V CDR1 and CDR2: LGHNA, YNFKEQ. V gave up 0 bases and J gave up 6 bases, with 9 bases separating them. CDR3 length equals 13 residues.

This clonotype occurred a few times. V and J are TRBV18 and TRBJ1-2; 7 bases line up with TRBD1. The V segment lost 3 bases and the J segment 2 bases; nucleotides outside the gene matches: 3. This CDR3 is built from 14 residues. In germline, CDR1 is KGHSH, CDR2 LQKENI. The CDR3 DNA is TGTGCCAGCTCACCCTTGGGACAGAACTATGGCTACACCTTC. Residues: CASSPLGQNYGYTF.

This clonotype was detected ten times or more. CDR3 region: CASSPRDRGYEQYF. DNA of the CDR3: TGTGCCAGCAGCCCCCGGGACAGGGGCTACGAGCAGTACTTC. The chain has TRBV11-2 and TRBJ2-7; TRBD1 aligns across 10 bases. CDR1 and CDR2 (germline): SGHAT, FQNNGV. Unmatched junction bases numbered 4, after V lost 5 bases and J lost 3 bases. This CDR3 is built from 14 residues.

The CDR3 here is CAWNRGGDEKLFF. CDR3 nucleotides: TGTGCCTGGAACAGGGGTGGCGATGAAAAACTGTTTTTT. The chain joins TRBV30 to TRBJ1-4, with TRBD1 matching 7 bases. Germline V gene lookup returns CDR1 GTSNPN and CDR2 SVGIG (reference sequence). The CDR3 is 13 amino acids. With 4 bases clipped from V and 6 bases from J, the junction kept 5 bases outside the gene matches.

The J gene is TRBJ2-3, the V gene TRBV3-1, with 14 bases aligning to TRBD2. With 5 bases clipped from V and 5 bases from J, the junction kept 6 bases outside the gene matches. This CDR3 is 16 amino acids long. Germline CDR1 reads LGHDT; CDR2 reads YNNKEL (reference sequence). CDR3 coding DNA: TGTGCCAGCAGCACCGGGACTAGCGGGGGCGGAGATACGCAGTATTTT. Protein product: CASSTGTSGGGDTQYF.

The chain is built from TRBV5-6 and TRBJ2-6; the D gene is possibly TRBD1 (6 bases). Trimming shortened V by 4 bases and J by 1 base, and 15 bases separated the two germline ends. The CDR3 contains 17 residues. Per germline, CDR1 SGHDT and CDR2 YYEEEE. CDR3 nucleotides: TGTGCCAGCAGCCCCGGACAGATCCATTCTGGGGCCAACGTCCTGACTTTC. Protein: CASSPGQIHSGANVLTF.

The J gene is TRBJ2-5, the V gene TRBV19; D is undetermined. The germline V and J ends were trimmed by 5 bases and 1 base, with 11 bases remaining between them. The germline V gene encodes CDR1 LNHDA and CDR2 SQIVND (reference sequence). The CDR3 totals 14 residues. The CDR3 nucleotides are TGTGCCAGTAGTCGCCTCGGCAGCCAAGAGACCCAGTACTTC. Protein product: CASSRLGSQETQYF.

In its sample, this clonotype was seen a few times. The CDR3 bases are TGTGCCAGCACTGGGACAGGGATCTCCTACGAGCAGTACTTC. Encoded protein: CASTGTGISYEQYF. The rearrangement joins TRBV2 to TRBJ2-7; the match to TRBD1 covers 9 bases. Unmatched junction bases numbered 4, after V lost 7 bases and J lost 0 bases. The CDR3 length is 14 residues. Germline CDR1 is SNHLY and CDR2 is FYNNEI. Filled out from reference TRBV2 and TRBJ2-7, the complete variable domain reads EPEVTQTPSHQVTQMGQEVILRCVPISNHLYFYWYRQILGQKVEFLVSFYNNEISEKSEIFDDQFSVERPDGSNFTLKIRSTKLEDSAMYFCASTGTGISYEQYFGPGTRLTVT.

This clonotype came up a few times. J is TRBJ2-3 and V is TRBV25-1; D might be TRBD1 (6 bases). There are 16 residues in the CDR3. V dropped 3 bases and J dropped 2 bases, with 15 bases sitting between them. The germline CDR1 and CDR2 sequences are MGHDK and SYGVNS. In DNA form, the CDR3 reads TGTGCCAGCAGTGATACAGGGAACCTCGACACAGATACGCAGTATTTT. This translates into CASSDTGNLDTDTQYF.

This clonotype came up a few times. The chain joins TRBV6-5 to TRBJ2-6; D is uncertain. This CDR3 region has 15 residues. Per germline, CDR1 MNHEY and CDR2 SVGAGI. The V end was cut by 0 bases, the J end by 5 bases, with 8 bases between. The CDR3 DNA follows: TGTGCCAGCAGTTACTCTTCCCGCAGGGCCAACGTCCTGACTTTC. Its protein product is CASSYSSRRANVLTF.

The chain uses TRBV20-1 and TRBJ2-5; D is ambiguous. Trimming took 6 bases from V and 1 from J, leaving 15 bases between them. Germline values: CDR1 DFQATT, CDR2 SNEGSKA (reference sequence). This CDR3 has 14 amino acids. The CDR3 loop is CSAAGQALQETQYF. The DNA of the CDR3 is TGCAGTGCCGCCGGCCAGGCCCTCCAAGAGACCCAGTACTTC.

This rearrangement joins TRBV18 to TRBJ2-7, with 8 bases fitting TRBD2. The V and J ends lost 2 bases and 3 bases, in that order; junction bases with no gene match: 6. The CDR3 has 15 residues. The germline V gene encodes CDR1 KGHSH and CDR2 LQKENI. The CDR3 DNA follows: TGTGCCAGCTCACCAGCGGTAGCGGGGAACTACGAGCAGTACTTC. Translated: CASSPAVAGNYEQYF. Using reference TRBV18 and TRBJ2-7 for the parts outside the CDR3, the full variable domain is NAGVMQNPRHLVRRRGQEARLRCSPMKGHSHVYWYRQLPEEGLKFMVYLQKENIIDESGMPKERFSAEFPKEGPSILRIQQVVRGDSAAYFCASSPAVAGNYEQYFGPGTRLTVT.

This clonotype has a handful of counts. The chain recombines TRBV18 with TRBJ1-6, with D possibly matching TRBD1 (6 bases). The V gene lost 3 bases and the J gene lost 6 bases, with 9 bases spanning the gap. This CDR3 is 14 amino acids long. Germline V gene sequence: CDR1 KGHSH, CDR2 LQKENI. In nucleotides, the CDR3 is TGTGCCAGCTCACCGCTACAGGGTAATTCACCCCTCCACTTT. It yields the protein CASSPLQGNSPLHF.

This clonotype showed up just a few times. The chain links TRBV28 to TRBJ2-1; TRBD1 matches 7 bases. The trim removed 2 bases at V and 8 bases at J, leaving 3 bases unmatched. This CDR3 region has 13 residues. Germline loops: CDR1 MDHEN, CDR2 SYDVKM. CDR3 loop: CASSLAQGDEQFF. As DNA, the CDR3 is TGTGCCAGCAGTTTAGCTCAGGGGGATGAGCAGTTCTTC.

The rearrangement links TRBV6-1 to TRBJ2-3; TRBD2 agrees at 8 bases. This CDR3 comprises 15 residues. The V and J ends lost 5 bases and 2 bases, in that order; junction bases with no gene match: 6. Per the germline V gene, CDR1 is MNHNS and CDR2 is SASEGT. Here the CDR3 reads CASSKGLAHTDTQYF. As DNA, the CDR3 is TGTGCCAGCAGTAAAGGACTAGCCCACACAGATACGCAGTATTTT.

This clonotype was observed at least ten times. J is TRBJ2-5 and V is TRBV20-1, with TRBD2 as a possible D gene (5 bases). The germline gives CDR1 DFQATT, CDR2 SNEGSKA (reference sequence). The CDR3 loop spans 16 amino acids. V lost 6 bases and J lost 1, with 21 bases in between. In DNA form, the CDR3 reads TGCAGTGCAAGGGTGCCCCTGGGAGCCGTCCAAGAGACCCAGTACTTC. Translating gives CSARVPLGAVQETQYF.

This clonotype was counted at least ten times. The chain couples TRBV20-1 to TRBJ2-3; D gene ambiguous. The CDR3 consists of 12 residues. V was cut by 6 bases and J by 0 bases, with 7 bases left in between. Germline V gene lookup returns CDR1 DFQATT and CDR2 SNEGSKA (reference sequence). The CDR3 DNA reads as TGCAGTGCGGATGACAGCACAGATACGCAGTATTTT. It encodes CSADDSTDTQYF.

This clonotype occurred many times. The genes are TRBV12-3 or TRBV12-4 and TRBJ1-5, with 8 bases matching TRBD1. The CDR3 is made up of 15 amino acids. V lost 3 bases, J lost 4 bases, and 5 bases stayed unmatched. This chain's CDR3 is CASSLGTGDNQPQHF. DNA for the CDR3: TGTGCCAGCAGTTTGGGGACAGGAGATAATCAGCCCCAGCATTTT.

CDR3 bases: TGTGCCACCAGCACACGGCTCTTGGACGAGCAGTACTTC. Residues: CATSTRLLDEQYF. The chain employs TRBV15 and TRBJ2-7; D remains ambiguous. The V gene's germline CDR1 is LNHNV and CDR2 YYDKDF (reference sequence). V shed 4 bases and J shed 5 bases, with 12 bases lying between them. CDR3 length: 13 amino acids.

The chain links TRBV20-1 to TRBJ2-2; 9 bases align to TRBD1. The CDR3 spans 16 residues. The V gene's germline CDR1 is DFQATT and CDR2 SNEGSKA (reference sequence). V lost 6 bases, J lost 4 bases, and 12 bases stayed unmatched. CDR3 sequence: CSAPPGDRVGTGELFF. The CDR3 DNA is TGCAGTGCCCCACCGGGGGACAGGGTCGGCACCGGGGAGCTGTTTTTT.

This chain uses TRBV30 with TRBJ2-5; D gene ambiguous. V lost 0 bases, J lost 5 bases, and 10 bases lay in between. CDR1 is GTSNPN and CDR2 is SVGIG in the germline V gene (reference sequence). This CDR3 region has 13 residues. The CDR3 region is CAWSVVASETQYF. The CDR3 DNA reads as TGTGCCTGGAGTGTAGTGGCGTCGGAGACCCAGTACTTC.